What follows describes a single TCR beta chain. These data are taken from a study of T cell changes during pregnancy in multiple sclerosis. This CDR3 spans 19 amino acids. Per the germline V gene, CDR1 is ENHRY and CDR2 is SYGVKD. V was clipped by 3 bases and J by 4 bases; unmatched bases: 17. Assay used: immunoSEQ multiplex PCR; TCRdb lists only in-frame clones, some missing. The data show 50,000 or so clones, 80% to 95% seen once. The chain combines TRBV10-3 with TRBJ2-1; TRBD1 matches 8 bases. The specimen comprised CD4+ T cells from peripheral blood mononuclear cells, sampled in the second trimester of pregnancy. The TCR comes from a female donor with multiple sclerosis, enrolled in a pregnancy study. The CDR3 sequence is CAISDPALRTGTTYNEQFF. As DNA, the CDR3 is TGTGCCATCAGTGACCCGGCGTTAAGGACAGGGACCACATACAATGAGCAGTTCTTC.